This TCR beta chain was retrieved from a study of blood T cells in healthy people across ages. The CDR3 length is 13 residues. V was shortened by 6 bases and J by 4 bases, with 9 bases between the two germline ends. The V gene's germline CDR1 is MNHNS and CDR2 SASEGT. Alongside a J-beta primer mix, a sample-barcoded 5' primer served in a second PCR lasting roughly 7 to 12 cycles. TCRdb itself ran the 5' RACE reads through MiXCR, one entry per CDR3 protein. The sample contains hundreds of thousands of distinct CDR3 sequences, roughly 48% of which appear only once. Whole-study findings and limits: The lack of PBMC sorting stopped any conclusive naive versus antigen-experienced comparison.

This clonotype showed up just once. The antigen is undetermined. This sequence was found in a man between 25 and 39 years old in good health. The chain employs TRBV6-1 and TRBJ2-2; D call uncertain. Sample: blood. The CDR3 protein is CASSKDPTGELFF. DNA of the CDR3: TGTGCCAGCAGCAAGGACCCCACCGGGGAGCTGTTTTTT.